These 28 T cell receptor beta chains originate from one sample sequenced in a study of T cells in Graves' hyperthyroidism and ophthalmopathy. Amplification yielded TCR beta CDR3 regions, with RNA transcripts as the source. The TCR CDR3 first-round RT-PCR relied on the HTBI primer set. TCRdb reprocessed the multiplex PCR reads via MiXCR and lists one record per CDR3 protein. Of under 300,000 distinct CDR3 sequences listed, roughly 15% were seen once; the top ten hold 30% to 35%. The sample taken for sequencing was blood. These receptors all come from a woman between 45 and 65 years old with Graves' hyperthyroidism that later progressed to Graves' ophthalmopathy.

The chain employs TRBV7-3 and TRBJ2-6; D call uncertain. Trimming shortened V by 5 bases and J by 0 bases, and 17 bases separated the two germline ends. Germline V CDR1 and CDR2: SGHTA, FQGTGA. The CDR3 extends over 18 amino acids. The CDR3 region is CASSRQPGRLSGANVLTF. The CDR3 DNA sequence: TGTGCCAGCAGCCGTCAACCAGGACGGCTCTCTGGGGCCAACGTCCTGACTTTC.

This clonotype has at least ten counts. The chain joins TRBV18 to TRBJ2-1; no clear D. Trimming took 4 bases from V and 5 from J, leaving 12 bases between them. From germline, CDR1 is KGHSH and CDR2 LQKENI. The CDR3 sequence is 14 residues long. The CDR3 DNA reads TGTGCCAGCTCACGACCGGACGGCAACAATGAGCAGTTCTTC. The encoded protein is CASSRPDGNNEQFF.

This clonotype was picked up many times. V usage is TRBV11-2 and J usage is TRBJ2-3; perhaps TRBD1 as D (6 bases). The V gene's germline CDR1 is SGHAT and CDR2 FQNNGV. The CDR3 is 14 residues long. V lost 7 bases and J 0 bases, leaving 11 bases between the germline ends. CDR3 loop: CASTLGQSTDTQYF. CDR3 sequence (DNA): TGTGCCAGCACCCTAGGACAGAGCACAGATACGCAGTATTTT.

This clonotype has a handful of counts. The chain has TRBV2 and TRBJ1-2; TRBD1 matches at 12 bases. This CDR3 has 15 amino acids. Germline V CDR1 and CDR2: SNHLY, FYNNEI. Trimming removed 5 bases from V and 8 bases from J; junction bases left unmatched: 9. CDR3 sequence reads: CASSLGTGGLGGYTF. In nucleotides, the CDR3 is TGTGCCAGCAGTTTGGGGACAGGGGGCTTAGGGGGCTACACCTTC.

This clonotype has just one count. One base away lies a much larger clone, so this may be a sequencing read error. The V gene is TRBV24-1, the J gene TRBJ1-2; D uncertain. CDR1 is KGHDR and CDR2 is SFDVKD in the germline V gene. The CDR3 covers 11 residues. The CDR3, as DNA: TGTGCCAACAGTGACCCGAGTGGCTACACCTTC. It specifies CANSDPSGYTF.

The chain recombines TRBV7-9 with TRBJ2-3; 11 bases fit TRBD2. From germline, CDR1 is SEHNR and CDR2 FQNEAQ (reference sequence). V lost 4 bases to trimming and J lost 0 bases; unmatched junction nucleotides: 6. The CDR3 runs to 17 residues. CDR3 amino acids: CASSSFRLAGSTDTQYF. DNA for the CDR3: TGTGCCAGCAGCTCATTCAGACTAGCGGGAAGCACAGATACGCAGTATTTT.

Many counts were recorded for this clonotype. This rearrangement joins TRBV19 to TRBJ1-5; possible D gene TRBD1, 5 bases. The CDR3 runs to 14 residues. Looked up from germline, CDR1 is LNHDA and CDR2 is SQIVND (reference sequence). Trimming removed 7 bases at V and 2 bases at J, with 12 bases between. CDR3 nucleotide sequence: TGTGCCAGTAACGGGGGACTCGGCAATCAGCCCCAGCATTTT. It is translated as CASNGGLGNQPQHF.

J is TRBJ1-2 and V is TRBV5-1; no reliable D call. Germline CDR1 SGHRS, CDR2 YFSETQ. Trimming pared 0 bases from V and 3 bases from J, leaving 9 bases between. CDR3 length: 14 residues. CDR3 protein: CASSLAPGDYGYTF. The CDR3 nucleotides read TGCGCCAGCAGCTTGGCCCCAGGAGACTATGGCTACACCTTC.

The chain recombines TRBV6-5 with TRBJ2-4, with 14 bases lining up with TRBD2. Trimming removed 2 bases from V and 0 bases from J; junction bases left unmatched: 6. CDR3 size: 19 residues. CDR1 MNHEY and CDR2 SVGAGI come from the germline V gene. The CDR3 loop is CASSYGLAGGSLAKNIQYF. The CDR3 coding sequence is TGTGCCAGCAGTTACGGACTAGCGGGAGGATCCTTAGCCAAAAACATTCAGTACTTC.

In this sample, this clonotype turned up many times. The CDR3: CSARDGRRGSTDTQYF. CDR3 nucleotide sequence: TGCAGTGCTAGAGACGGAAGGCGGGGGAGCACAGATACGCAGTATTTT. The rearrangement joins TRBV20-1 to TRBJ2-3; 7 bases agree with TRBD2. J lost 0 bases, V lost 0 bases, and 6 bases had no gene match. Germline loops: CDR1 DFQATT, CDR2 SNEGSKA (reference sequence). The CDR3 has 16 residues.

This clonotype has only one observation. The V and J genes are TRBV27 and TRBJ2-5; 11 bases align to TRBD2. The CDR3 runs 16 residues. Germline V lookup: CDR1 MNHEY, CDR2 SMNVEV (reference sequence). After removal of 5 bases from V and 2 bases from J, the junction contained 7 bases not matched to a gene. The CDR3 is CASSVAGGPGQETQYF. Written as DNA, the CDR3 is TGTGCCAGCAGTGTAGCGGGAGGGCCGGGGCAAGAGACCCAGTACTTC.

V is TRBV20-1 and J is TRBJ2-3; 14 nucleotides line up with TRBD2. The CDR3 loop spans 15 amino acids. The germline V gene encodes CDR1 DFQATT and CDR2 SNEGSKA (reference sequence). The junction had 3 bases not matched to a gene; V was cut back by 6 bases and J by 1 base. CDR3 coding DNA: TGCAGTGCCCGGGGACTAGCGGGAGGCACAGATACGCAGTATTTT. It yields the protein CSARGLAGGTDTQYF.

This clonotype was recorded at least ten times. V and J are TRBV28 and TRBJ2-7; D might be TRBD2 (5 bases). Trimming took off 7 bases at V and 2 bases at J, with 15 bases between the two ends. The CDR3 has 14 amino acids. Germline assignment: CDR1 MDHEN and CDR2 SYDVKM. The CDR3 protein is CASTHRGFTYEQYF. The CDR3 coding sequence is TGTGCCAGCACTCATAGAGGGTTTACCTACGAGCAGTACTTC.

This clonotype was detected only a few times. A much bigger clone sits one base away, suggesting this may be a read error. The gene calls are TRBV20-1 and TRBJ2-1, with D possibly matching TRBD2 (6 bases). There are 11 residues in the CDR3. Germline V lookup: CDR1 DFQATT, CDR2 SNEGSKA (reference sequence). This CDR3 reads CSAMDYDEQFF. CDR3 in DNA: TGCAGTGCTATGGACTACGATGAGCAGTTCTTC.

The chain carries TRBV5-1 and TRBJ1-6; D might be TRBD1 (6 bases). V was cut by 0 bases and J by 8 bases, with 12 bases left in between. The germline V gene has CDR1 SGHRS and CDR2 YFSETQ. CDR3 length equals 15 residues. CDR3 in amino acids: CASSLEQGQDSPLHF. CDR3 coding DNA: TGCGCCAGCAGCTTGGAGCAGGGGCAAGATTCACCCCTCCACTTT.

A note on this clonotype: With a much larger clone just one base away, this may be a read error. The chain couples TRBV20-1 to TRBJ2-2, with 7 bases matching TRBD1. The CDR3 sequence is 14 residues long. Trimming removed 4 bases from V and 6 bases from J; junction bases left unmatched: 8. In germline, CDR1 is DFQATT, CDR2 SNEGSKA (reference sequence). CDR3 in amino acids: CSAKSGGSSGELFF. CDR3 DNA sequence: TGCAGTGCTAAATCAGGGGGTAGTTCCGGGGAGCTGTTTTTT.

This clonotype was seen only a few times. The junction shows a germline mismatch at one end, possibly a read error. The chain has TRBV20-1 and TRBJ2-1; TRBD2 aligns across 10 bases. The CDR3 is 16 residues long. Germline V gene lookup returns CDR1 DFQATT and CDR2 SNEGSKA (reference sequence). The CDR3 is CNARALPGLAGDLQFF. CDR3 DNA: TGCAATGCTAGAGCCTTGCCGGGGCTAGCGGGAGACCTGCAGTTCTTC.

This clonotype was counted many times. The chain is built from TRBV28 and TRBJ2-1; no clear D gene. This CDR3 has 12 amino acids. The V gene's germline CDR1 is MDHEN and CDR2 SYDVKM. Trimming shortened V by 6 bases and J by 2 bases, and 5 bases separated the two germline ends. The CDR3 bases are TGTGCCAGCAGCCACGCCTACAATGAGCAGTTCTTC. Translating gives CASSHAYNEQFF.

V is TRBV2 and J is TRBJ1-5; TRBD1 aligns across 11 bases. The CDR3 extends over 14 amino acids. The junction had 10 bases not matched to a gene; V was cut back by 6 bases and J by 12 bases. CDR1 SNHLY and CDR2 FYNNEI come from the germline V gene. Here the CDR3 DNA reads TGTGCCAGCAGAAGGGGACAGGGGGGTTGGCGCCAGCATTTT. Amino acids: CASRRGQGGWRQHF.

Ten or more counts support this clonotype. J is TRBJ2-3 and V is TRBV28; D unresolved. The CDR3 runs 15 residues. Germline V gives CDR1 MDHEN, CDR2 SYDVKM. Trimming cost V 6 bases and J 0 bases, with 13 bases left between them. This chain's CDR3 is CASSSNGASTDTQYF. In nucleotides, the CDR3 is TGTGCCAGCAGCTCGAACGGAGCTAGCACAGATACGCAGTATTTT.

Many counts were recorded for this clonotype. J is TRBJ2-5 and V is TRBV5-1, with 8 bases fitting TRBD1. Germline V gene sequence: CDR1 SGHRS, CDR2 YFSETQ. The V and J ends lost 3 bases and 1 base, in that order; junction bases with no gene match: 5. The CDR3 length is 15 residues. The CDR3 region is CASSSGTGPQETQYF. CDR3 bases: TGCGCCAGCAGCTCGGGGACAGGACCCCAAGAGACCCAGTACTTC. The full variable domain, its missing parts supplied by reference TRBV5-1 and TRBJ2-5, is KAGVTQTPRYLIKTRGQQVTLSCSPISGHRSVSWYQQTPGQGLQFLFEYFSETQRNKGNFPGRFSGRQFSNSRSEMNVSTLELGDSALYLCASSSGTGPQETQYFGPGTRLLVL.

This clonotype was found many times. The chain has TRBV12-3 or TRBV12-4 and TRBJ1-1; perhaps TRBD1 as D (5 bases). The CDR3 totals 13 residues. With 7 bases removed from V and 1 base from J, the gap between germline ends came to 10 bases. DNA of the CDR3: TGTGCCAGCAACTTACAGGCGAACACTGAAGCTTTCTTT. It is translated as CASNLQANTEAFF.

The V call is TRBV28, the J call TRBJ2-7, with 16 bases aligning to TRBD2. CDR3 size: 15 residues. J gave up 8 bases and V 5 bases, and 6 bases lay outside the gene matches. CDR1 MDHEN and CDR2 SYDVKM come from the germline V gene. In DNA, the CDR3 is TGTGCCAGCAGTGAAGGGACTAGCGGGAGGGGAAAGCAGTACTTC. Its translation: CASSEGTSGRGKQYF. Full variable domain (remainder filled in from reference TRBV28 and TRBJ2-7): DVKVTQSSRYLVKRTGEKVFLECVQDMDHENMFWYRQDPGLGLRLIYFSYDVKMKEKGDIPEGYSVSREKKERFSLILESASTNQTSMYLCASSEGTSGRGKQYFGPGTRLTVT.

This clonotype was counted many times. The chain employs TRBV2 and TRBJ1-6; TRBD1 might be the D (6 bases). Germline CDR1 and CDR2: SNHLY and FYNNEI. Trimming removed 5 bases at V and 4 bases at J, with 15 bases between. CDR3 length equals 16 residues. This CDR3 is CASSLQGGNYNSPLHF. CDR3 bases: TGTGCCAGCAGTTTACAGGGAGGGAATTATAATTCACCCCTCCACTTT. Full variable domain (remainder filled in from reference TRBV2 and TRBJ1-6): EPEVTQTPSHQVTQMGQEVILRCVPISNHLYFYWYRQILGQKVEFLVSFYNNEISEKSEIFDDQFSVERPDGSNFTLKIRSTKLEDSAMYFCASSLQGGNYNSPLHFGNGTRLTVT.

The chain employs TRBV20-1 and TRBJ2-3, with 10 bases lining up with TRBD2. J gave up 1 base and V 3 bases, and 16 bases lay outside the gene matches. Germline CDR1 and CDR2: DFQATT and SNEGSKA (reference sequence). The CDR3 sequence is 19 residues long. The DNA of the CDR3 is TGCAGTGCTAGCCCTCTAGGAGCGGGAGGGCCTATTGGCACAGATACGCAGTATTTT. The encoded protein is CSASPLGAGGPIGTDTQYF.

In this sample, this clonotype turned up a few times. This chain connects TRBV25-1 to TRBJ2-5, with D maybe TRBD1 (5 bases). Germline V gene sequence: CDR1 MGHDK, CDR2 SYGVNS. Between the trimmed V and J ends, which lost 2 bases and 2 bases, there was a span of 12 bases. The CDR3 sequence is 15 residues long. In nucleotides, the CDR3 is TGTGCCAGCAGTGAACAGGGTTCTACTCAAGAGACCCAGTACTTC. Amino acids: CASSEQGSTQETQYF.

The J gene is TRBJ2-1, the V gene TRBV20-1; tentative D call: TRBD2 (6 bases). Looked up from germline, CDR1 is DFQATT and CDR2 is SNEGSKA (reference sequence). The CDR3 loop spans 15 amino acids. Trimming took 2 bases from V and 5 from J, leaving 16 bases between them. CDR3 bases: TGCAGTGCTAGACATCTCCTAGCGACTAACAATGAGCAGTTCTTC. The encoded protein is CSARHLLATNNEQFF.

The chain employs TRBV9 and TRBJ1-1; D is undetermined. Germline CDR1 and CDR2: SGDLS and YYNGEE. V gave up 4 bases and J gave up 3 bases, with 10 bases separating them. This CDR3 is built from 13 residues. CDR3 DNA: TGTGCCAGCAGCATTAGCCGGGACACTGAAGCTTTCTTT. Encoded protein: CASSISRDTEAFF.